This T cell receptor (beta chain) came from a study of long-term antiretroviral therapy in people with HIV (dated by TCRdb to 2022 to 2024). The study in broad terms: The earliest samples were collected roughly a decade before the 2015 WHO recommendation for immediate ART, at a time when ART was usually postponed until CD4 counts fell. Test extractions of a monoclonal T-cell line alongside 30 to 35 polyclonal samples showed no cross-contamination during QIAcube processing. A total of roughly 200 cryopreserved PBMC samples came from around 30 adults with confirmed HIV infection and were collected serially over a mean of roughly 6 years (range 1-12). Among the approximately 30 participants with HIV, about a dozen were female. A retrospective serial study tested whether ART initiation and durable HIV suppression were associated with changes in peripheral blood TRB repertoire composition and diversity.

Findings and caveats that apply to the study as a whole: Owing to limited PBMC availability, only the TCR beta chain was sequenced, without alpha chain pairing. CDR3 length ranges in HIV repertoires were narrower than in controls, and network structure suggested an antigen-experienced repertoire with only a slight naive shift after ART. Because cell numbers in pre-ART samples were limited, unsorted PBMC were profiled instead of sorted CD4+ and CD8+ T cells. Expanded TRB clones identified before ART initiation dominated the repertoire across all time points, though the dominance fluctuated and decreased in many PLHIV after ART. Starting ART was linked to a significant rise in TRB diversity, yet even with long-term ART the diversity remained significantly lower than in transplant donor controls. Inferences about post-ART repertoire changes were limited because no data were available on ART adherence, viral resistance or therapy changes. The samples were dated from 2004 to 2017, and the ART regimens that were used may be less effective than current ART regimens.

Comment on this clone: There is no known antigen for this receptor. There are no base qualities to consult, and no much larger clone falls within one base.

Inclusion was restricted to participants for whom at least one PBMC sample before ART initiation and at least two post-ART samples were available. Every participant with HIV received treatment in the United States of America. Before DNA extraction, cryopreserved samples of roughly 0.85-11 million PBMC were thawed and then washed. At the time of the earliest PBMC sample, participants with HIV were aged between roughly 20 and 55 years. Per participant, PBMC samples came from 1-4 timepoints prior to ART initiation and 2-8 timepoints following ART initiation, for a median of 7 samples. Serial HIV viral load, CD4+ T-cell count, ART history and demographic data were obtained for every participant. Using a Qiagen kit on a QIAcube, genomic DNA was extracted from unsorted PBMC, with samples processed in batches of 12. CDR1 and CDR2 are drawn from the germline V gene (reference sequence): LNHDA, SQIVND. Trimming removed 7 bases from V and 5 bases from J; the gene matches leave 5 bases unexplained. From its cysteine to its phenylalanine, the CDR3 spans 14 amino acids. Just the 42-base CDR3 DNA is kept, in frame starting at base 1.

The immunoSEQ hsTCRB v3.0 assay was used at survey level resolution to sequence the TRB variable region. TRB sequencing targeted a depth of about 40,000-50,000 T-cell genomes per sample. An Illumina MiSeq with a v3 150-cycle kit was used to sequence the pooled TRB libraries. Turning to the authors' computational methods: Analysis of repertoires was carried out in R inside a reproducible Nextflow workflow spanning QC, data transformation and analysis. LymphoSeq2, an R package for exploring AIRR-Seq data, was used to implement custom analyses. A few samples yielding fewer than 5000 total TRB sequences were excluded, leaving approximately 190 analyzed HIV repertoires. Among the approximately 180 retained HIV repertoires, around 60 were collected before ART initiation and over 120 were collected after ART initiation. Repertoires were downsampled to 5000 TRB nucleotide sequences, and summary statistics were averaged over 100 downsampling iterations. Only TRB sequences with CDR3 regions of at least seven amino acids were retained for analysis. Diversity was assessed using a clonality score derived from Shannon entropy and using the Gini coefficient. In the repertoire networks, any two of the top 5000 CDR3 amino acid sequences were connected whenever the two sequences differed by an edit distance of one. GLIPH2 predicted antigen specificity groups and MHC restriction for TRB CDR3 amino acid sequences. To flag known CMV, EBV, HIV or tissue antigen associations, CDR3 amino acid sequences were matched against VDJdb and McPAS-TCR. Pre-ART, post-ART and control groups were compared with Wilcoxon signed-rank tests and Holm-Bonferroni correction. The clones in this table, taken by TCRdb from immuneACCESS, are in-frame only. Not every clone is retained; where verified, under half of the shortfall comes from an unresolved V gene, and the cause of the rest is unknown. From that table come the V and J calls and clone size; the DNA was used to work out D and trimming. Present in this sample are about 16,000 clones, 81% of which were seen just once. Clones ranked in the top ten supply more than 14% of the sample.

The specimen was unsorted PBMCs, collected 1.2 years before starting antiretroviral therapy. In this chain, TRBV19 is recombined with TRBJ2-3, with 11 bases matching TRBD2. This clonotype originated in a man in his thirties or forties with HIV. At the DNA level, the sequence is TGTGCCAGTACCGGGACTAGCGGACTAGATACGCAGTATTTT. Its protein is CASTGTSGLDTQYF.